One sample yielded the 22 T cell receptor beta chains listed below, sequenced in a study of blood T cell repertoires in COVID-19. Generated by immunoSEQ multiplex PCR, the TCRdb table keeps only in-frame clones and is missing some. The data contain over 200,000 clones, around 90% of them seen just once; the ten biggest clones take up 0.65% to 0.85%. Sequences were obtained from peripheral blood. The receptors here all came from a man between 60 and 75 years old with COVID-19, enrolled during active disease.

The J gene is TRBJ2-5, the V gene TRBV30; D perhaps matches TRBD1 (6 bases). The CDR3 is 13 amino acids. CDR1 GTSNPN and CDR2 SVGIG come from the germline V gene (reference sequence). V was clipped by 4 bases and J by 5 bases, with 14 bases between them. CDR3 in amino acids: CAWKVWGQETQYF. CDR3 coding DNA: TGTGCCTGGAAGGTATGGGGGCAGGAGACCCAGTACTTC.

This clone was seen just once. The chain is built from TRBV11-2 and TRBJ2-1; the match to TRBD1 covers 8 bases. Germline CDR1 and CDR2: SGHAT and FQNNGV. The CDR3 consists of 18 residues. Trimming cost V 5 bases and J 5 bases; bases outside gene matches: 17. DNA for the CDR3: TGTGCCAGCAGCCCCAGGGGGCGAGGTGAATCCCTTAACAATGAGCAGTTCTTC. This sequence encodes CASSPRGRGESLNNEQFF.

About this clone itself: The sample has other DNA sequences that encode this CDR3 too. The chain employs TRBV3-1 (or the pseudogene TRBV3-2) and TRBJ1-1; D is ambiguous. The CDR3 runs 11 residues. With 6 bases removed from V and 5 bases from J, the gap between germline ends came to 7 bases. Germline values: CDR1 LGHDT, CDR2 YNNKEL (reference sequence). This chain's CDR3 is CASRGGTEAFF. The CDR3 DNA reads as TGTGCCAGCAGGGGAGGTACTGAAGCTTTCTTT.

V and J are TRBV4-1 and TRBJ2-7, with 9 positions matching TRBD1. Germline V lookup: CDR1 MGHRA, CDR2 YSYEKL. The CDR3 has 15 residues. J gave up 6 bases and V 0 bases, and 6 bases lay outside the gene matches. CDR3 loop: CASSQEGQGIVEQYF. CDR3 nucleotide sequence: TGCGCCAGCAGCCAAGAAGGACAGGGGATTGTCGAGCAGTACTTC.

The gene calls are TRBV18 and TRBJ2-5; tentative D call: TRBD1 (5 bases). This CDR3 spans 13 amino acids. V was trimmed by 5 bases and J by 1 base, leaving 8 bases between them. CDR1 is KGHSH and CDR2 is LQKENI in the germline V gene. CDR3 in DNA: TGTGCCAGCTCAAAACAGGCCCAAGAGACCCAGTACTTC. It codes for CASSKQAQETQYF. Looking up the rest from reference TRBV18 and TRBJ2-5 gives the full variable domain: NAGVMQNPRHLVRRRGQEARLRCSPMKGHSHVYWYRQLPEEGLKFMVYLQKENIIDESGMPKERFSAEFPKEGPSILRIQQVVRGDSAAYFCASSKQAQETQYFGPGTRLLVL.

The chain carries TRBV5-1 and TRBJ2-1; 10 bases map to TRBD2. This CDR3 spans 16 amino acids. Germline CDR1 and CDR2: SGHRS and YFSETQ. V was pared by 1 base and J by 7 bases, with 8 bases of the junction left unmatched. CDR3 protein: CASSLIVAGGLNEQFF. The CDR3, as DNA: TGCGCCAGCAGCTTGATCGTAGCGGGGGGATTGAATGAGCAGTTCTTC.

This chain joins TRBV6-5 and TRBJ2-7; 8 bases line up with TRBD1. The junction had 13 bases not matched to a gene; V was cut back by 8 bases and J by 4 bases. The CDR3 spans 15 residues. Looked up from germline, CDR1 is MNHEY and CDR2 is SVGAGI. The CDR3 DNA reads as TGTGCCAGCGCCCCACCGGGGACAGGACCTTACGAGCAGTACTTC. It translates to CASAPPGTGPYEQYF.

V is TRBV18 and J is TRBJ1-1; 11 bases are shared with TRBD1. Germline CDR1 and CDR2: KGHSH and LQKENI. V lost 6 bases, J lost 0 bases, and 9 bases stayed unmatched. The CDR3 extends over 17 amino acids. For the CDR3, the DNA is TGTGCCAGCTCGCTTCAGGACAGGGGGCCCATGAACACTGAAGCTTTCTTT. Translating it yields CASSLQDRGPMNTEAFF.

V gene TRBV6-5 combines with J gene TRBJ1-1, with 7 positions matching TRBD1. V trimming: 2 bases; J trimming: 2 bases; junction bases outside the gene matches: 2. Per the germline V gene, CDR1 is MNHEY and CDR2 is SVGAGI. CDR3 length equals 14 residues. The CDR3 here is CASSYGTANTEAFF. CDR3 sequence (DNA): TGTGCCAGCAGTTACGGGACAGCCAACACTGAAGCTTTCTTT.

The rearrangement links TRBV19 to TRBJ2-7; the match to TRBD1 covers 8 bases. Germline V gives CDR1 LNHDA, CDR2 SQIVND (reference sequence). V dropped 6 bases and J dropped 4; count of bases not matched to a gene: 11. The CDR3 is made up of 15 amino acids. The CDR3 is CASRTSTGQVYEQYF. The CDR3, as DNA: TGTGCCAGTAGAACGAGCACGGGACAGGTTTACGAGCAGTACTTC.

This rearrangement joins TRBV5-4 to TRBJ2-3; 9 positions match TRBD2. The germline gives CDR1 SGHNT, CDR2 YYREEE (reference sequence). This CDR3 has 18 residues. The junction had 19 bases not matched to a gene; V was cut back by 5 bases and J by 6 bases. The CDR3 loop reads CASSPGTSRVPLTDTQYF. The DNA for the CDR3 is TGTGCCAGCAGTCCCGGGACTAGCCGTGTACCACTCACGGATACGCAGTATTTT.

DNA of the CDR3: TGTGCCTGGAGCGAACAGGGGTTAGACGCTTTCTTT. It translates to CAWSEQGLDAFF. V gene TRBV30 combines with J gene TRBJ1-1; 7 nucleotides line up with TRBD1. J lost 11 bases, V lost 3 bases, and 9 bases had no gene match. This CDR3 spans 12 amino acids. CDR1 and CDR2 from the germline V gene are GTSNPN and SVGIG (reference sequence).

The V and J genes are TRBV6-5 and TRBJ2-7; D gene unclear. Germline V gene data show CDR1 as MNHEY and CDR2 as SVGAGI. The CDR3 spans 15 residues. The ends were cut back, 0 bases at V and 0 bases at J, with 9 bases in the middle. CDR3 region: CASSYSRGSSYEQYF. CDR3 DNA sequence: TGTGCCAGCAGTTACTCACGCGGTAGCTCCTACGAGCAGTACTTC.

The chain links TRBV3-1 (or the pseudogene TRBV3-2) to TRBJ2-1, with TRBD1 matching over 8 bases. Trimming took 2 bases from V and 6 from J; bases not matched to a gene: 9. Per the germline V gene, CDR1 is LGHDT and CDR2 is YNNKEL (reference sequence). The CDR3 sequence is 16 residues long. This chain's CDR3 is CASSQKGTGPRNEQFF. DNA of the CDR3: TGTGCCAGCAGCCAAAAAGGGACAGGCCCCCGCAATGAGCAGTTCTTC.

This chain links TRBV18 with TRBJ2-2; the D gene is possibly TRBD2 (6 bases). The CDR3 totals 14 residues. Trimming removed 4 bases at V and 3 bases at J, with 9 bases between. CDR1 and CDR2 (germline): KGHSH, LQKENI. Written as DNA, the CDR3 is TGTGCCAGCTCACTAGCGGACCACACCGGGGAGCTGTTTTTT. Translation: CASSLADHTGELFF.

The rearrangement uses TRBV7-9 and TRBJ2-6, with 14 bases identical to TRBD2. Germline V gene sequence: CDR1 SEHNR, CDR2 FQNEAQ (reference sequence). V trimming: 5 bases; J trimming: 0 bases; junction bases outside the gene matches: 9. The CDR3 runs to 20 residues. Here the CDR3 DNA reads TGTGCCAGCAGCACCGGACTAGCGGGGGGCCTAAACTCTGGGGCCAACGTCCTGACTTTC. This encodes CASSTGLAGGLNSGANVLTF.

The J gene is TRBJ1-2, the V gene TRBV6-5; D perhaps matches TRBD1 (6 bases). Germline V gene sequence: CDR1 MNHEY, CDR2 SVGAGI. CDR3 size: 14 residues. Between the trimmed V and J ends, which lost 7 bases and 4 bases, there was a span of 16 bases. The CDR3 DNA reads TGTGCCAGCAAGTGGGACAACGGTCCCTATGGCTACACCTTC. This sequence encodes CASKWDNGPYGYTF.

The chain recombines TRBV27 with TRBJ2-7; 11 bases map to TRBD2. J gave up 2 bases and V 6 bases, and 15 bases lay outside the gene matches. In germline, CDR1 is MNHEY, CDR2 SMNVEV (reference sequence). This CDR3 spans 18 amino acids. The CDR3 region is CASRLGVTSGSFAYEQYF. The CDR3 DNA reads as TGTGCCAGCAGATTGGGGGTCACTAGCGGGAGTTTCGCCTACGAGCAGTACTTC.

The CDR3 loop reads CASSYRTVNEQFF. The CDR3 DNA reads TGTGCCAGCAGTTACCGGACAGTCAATGAGCAGTTCTTC. The chain links TRBV6-5 to TRBJ2-1; D may be TRBD1 (6 bases). The V and J ends lost 2 bases and 6 bases respectively, with 8 bases between them. Germline CDR1 MNHEY, CDR2 SVGAGI. The CDR3 is 13 amino acids.

The CDR3 protein is CASSPPSGRINEQFF. The CDR3 DNA follows: TGTGCCAGCAGCCCCCCTAGCGGGAGAATCAATGAGCAGTTCTTC. The chain uses TRBV6-2 or TRBV6-3 and TRBJ2-1; TRBD2 aligns across 10 bases. V was clipped by 6 bases and J by 6 bases; unmatched bases: 8. The germline gives CDR1 MNHEY, CDR2 SVGEGT. CDR3 size: 15 residues.

The chain is built from TRBV11-3 and TRBJ2-3; 9 bases line up with TRBD2. This CDR3 comprises 17 residues. Germline CDR1 SGHNT, CDR2 YENEEA. After removal of 4 bases from V and 4 bases from J, the junction contained 12 bases not matched to a gene. The CDR3: CASSSSGGRGSPDTQYF. Here the CDR3 DNA reads TGTGCCAGCAGCTCATCGGGCGGGAGGGGGTCCCCAGATACGCAGTATTTT.

This clone appeared once. The V gene is TRBV28, the J gene TRBJ2-3; TRBD2 aligns across 9 bases. Germline values: CDR1 MDHEN, CDR2 SYDVKM. CDR3 length equals 14 residues. The V segment lost 6 bases and the J segment 3 bases; nucleotides outside the gene matches: 4. CDR3 sequence (DNA): TGTGCCAGCAGAATAGCGGGAGAAACAGATACGCAGTATTTT. Translating it yields CASRIAGETDTQYF.